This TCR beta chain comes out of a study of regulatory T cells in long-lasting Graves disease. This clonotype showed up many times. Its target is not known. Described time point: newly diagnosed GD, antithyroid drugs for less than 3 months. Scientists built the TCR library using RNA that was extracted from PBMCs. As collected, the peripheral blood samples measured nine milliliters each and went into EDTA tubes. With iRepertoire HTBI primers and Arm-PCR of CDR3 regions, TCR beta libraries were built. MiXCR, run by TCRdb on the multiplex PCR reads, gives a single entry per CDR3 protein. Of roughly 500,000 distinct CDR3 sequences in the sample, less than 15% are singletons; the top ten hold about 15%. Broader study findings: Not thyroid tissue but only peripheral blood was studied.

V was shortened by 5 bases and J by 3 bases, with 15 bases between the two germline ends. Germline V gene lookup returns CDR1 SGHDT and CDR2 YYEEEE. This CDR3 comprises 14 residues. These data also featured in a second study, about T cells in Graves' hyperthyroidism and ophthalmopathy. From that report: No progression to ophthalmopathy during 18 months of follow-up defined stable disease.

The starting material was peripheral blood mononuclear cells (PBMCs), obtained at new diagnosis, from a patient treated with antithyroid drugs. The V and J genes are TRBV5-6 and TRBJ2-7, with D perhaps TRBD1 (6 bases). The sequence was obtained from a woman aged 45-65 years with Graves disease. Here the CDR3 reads CASSMGQGYYEQYF. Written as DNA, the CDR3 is TGTGCCAGCAGTATGGGGCAGGGGTACTACGAGCAGTACTTC.